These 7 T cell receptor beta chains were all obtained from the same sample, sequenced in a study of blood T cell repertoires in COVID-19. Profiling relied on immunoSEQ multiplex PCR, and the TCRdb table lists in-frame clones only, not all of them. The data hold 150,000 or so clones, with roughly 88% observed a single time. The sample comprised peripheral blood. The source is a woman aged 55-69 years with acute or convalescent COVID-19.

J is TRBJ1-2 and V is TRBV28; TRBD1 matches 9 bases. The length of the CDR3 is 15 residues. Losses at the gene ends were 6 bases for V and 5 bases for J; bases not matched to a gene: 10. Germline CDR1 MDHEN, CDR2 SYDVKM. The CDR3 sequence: CASSPGQGSLYGYTF. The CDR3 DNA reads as TGTGCCAGCAGCCCAGGACAGGGGTCGCTATATGGCTACACCTTC.

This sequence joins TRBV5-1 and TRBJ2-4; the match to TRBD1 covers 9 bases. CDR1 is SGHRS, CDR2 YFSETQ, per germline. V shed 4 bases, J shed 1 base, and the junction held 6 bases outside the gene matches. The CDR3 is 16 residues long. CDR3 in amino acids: CASSMRTGAAKNIQYF. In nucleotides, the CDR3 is TGCGCCAGCAGCATGAGGACAGGGGCGGCCAAAAACATTCAGTACTTC.

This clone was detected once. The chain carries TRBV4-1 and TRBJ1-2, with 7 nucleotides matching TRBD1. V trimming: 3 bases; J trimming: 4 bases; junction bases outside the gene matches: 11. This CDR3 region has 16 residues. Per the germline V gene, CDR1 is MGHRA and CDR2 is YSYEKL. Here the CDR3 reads CASSQGRTGDFYGYTF. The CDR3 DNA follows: TGCGCCAGCAGCCAGGGACGAACAGGGGACTTCTATGGCTACACCTTC.

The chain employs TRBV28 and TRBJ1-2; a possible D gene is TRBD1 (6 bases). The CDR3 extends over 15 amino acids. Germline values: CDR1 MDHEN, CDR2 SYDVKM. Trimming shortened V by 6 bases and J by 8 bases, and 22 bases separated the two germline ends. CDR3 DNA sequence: TGTGCCAGCAGCTCGCCAGGGGCATCTTTGGGGGGCTACACCTTC. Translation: CASSSPGASLGGYTF.

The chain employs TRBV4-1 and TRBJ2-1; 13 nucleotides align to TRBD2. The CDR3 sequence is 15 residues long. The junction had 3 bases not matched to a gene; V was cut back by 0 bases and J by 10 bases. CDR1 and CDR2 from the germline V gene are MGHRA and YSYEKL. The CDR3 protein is CASSQETSGGAEQFF. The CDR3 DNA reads TGCGCCAGCAGCCAAGAAACTAGCGGGGGGGCCGAGCAGTTCTTC.

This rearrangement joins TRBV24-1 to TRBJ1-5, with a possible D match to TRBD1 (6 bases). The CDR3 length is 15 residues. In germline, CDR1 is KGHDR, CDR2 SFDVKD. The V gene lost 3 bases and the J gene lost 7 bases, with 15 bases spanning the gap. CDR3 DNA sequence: TGTGCCACCAGTGATATACAGGGTAGCGGGCAGCCCCAGCATTTT. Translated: CATSDIQGSGQPQHF.

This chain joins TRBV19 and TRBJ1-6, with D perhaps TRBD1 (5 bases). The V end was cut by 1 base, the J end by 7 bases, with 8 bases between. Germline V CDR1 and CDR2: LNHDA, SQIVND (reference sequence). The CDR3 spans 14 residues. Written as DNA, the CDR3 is TGTGCCAGTAGTATAGGGGGGGGAAATTCACCCCTCCACTTT. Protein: CASSIGGGNSPLHF.